The rows below give T cell receptor beta chains drawn from one sample of a study of blood T cells in healthy people across ages. TCRdb re-derived calls from the 5' RACE reads in MiXCR, one entry per CDR3 protein. The sample consists of about 970,000 distinct CDR3 sequences, just over 50% of them appearing once. The specimen was blood. The receptors shown here come from a woman in her fifties or sixties in good health. Both conserved end residues are part of each CDR3. A D gene is named only where the DNA matches it firmly. Size tells how often a clone was seen (once, few, many) or the class of an expanded clone, and some rows leave it out.

TRBV18	.	TRBJ2-5	.	TGTGCCAGCTCACCTGCGGGTGAAGAGACCCAGTACTTC	CASSPAGEETQYF
TRBV15	.	TRBJ1-2	.	TGTGCCACCAGCAGAGATCCCGGGTACGAGGGCTGCACCTTC	CATSRDPGYEGCTF
TRBV2	.	TRBJ1-5	.	TGTGCCAGCAGTAAGACAGAAAATCAGCCCCAGCATTTT	CASSKTENQPQHF
TRBV20-1	.	TRBJ2-1	.	TGCAGTGCTAGAGGGGTTATAAGCTCCTACAATGAGCAGTTCTTC	CSARGVISSYNEQFF
TRBV9	.	TRBJ2-1	.	TGTGCCAGCAGCGCAGCGCGGCGAGCGAGATACAATGAGCAGTTCTTC	CASSAARRARYNEQFF
TRBV27	.	TRBJ2-5	.	TGTGCCAGCAGTGTCCCACAGGTGGGTCTTGAGACCCAGTACTTC	CASSVPQVGLETQYF
TRBV29-1	.	TRBJ2-6	.	TGCAGCGTACCGGGGGCCGGGGCCAACGTCCTGACTTTC	CSVPGAGANVLTF
TRBV7-9	.	TRBJ1-2	.	TGTGCCAGCAGCTCCCTGGGCCGATCGAACTATGGCTGCACCTTC	CASSSLGRSNYGCTF
TRBV7-9	TRBD1	TRBJ2-7	.	TGTGCCAGCAGCGCAACCCTGGACAGGAGTGGTTTCTACGAGCAGTACTTC	CASSATLDRSGFYEQYF
TRBV6-5	.	TRBJ1-1	.	TGTGCCAGCAGTTACTCAGGTGGGGGGGCTAACACTGAAGCTTTCTTT	CASSYSGGGANTEAFF
TRBV19	TRBD2	TRBJ2-3	few	TGTGCCAGTAGGGGGACTAGCGGAGCCCCGGTCGGCACAGATACGCAGTATTTT	CASRGTSGAPVGTDTQYF
TRBV7-2	TRBD2	TRBJ2-6	.	TGTGCCAGCAGCTTACTAGCGGTGGGAGGGGCCAACGTCCTGACTTTC	CASSLLAVGGANVLTF
TRBV14	TRBD2	TRBJ2-3	.	TGTGCCGGCAGCCTGACTAGCGCGAGCACAGATACGCAGTATTTT	CAGSLTSASTDTQYF
TRBV29-1	.	TRBJ2-4	.	TGCAGCGTTAACGAGGGGCTTGGGGGCATTCAGTACTTC	CSVNEGLGGIQYF
TRBV10-3	TRBD2	TRBJ2-5	.	TGTGCCATCAGTGAGAGGAGGACTAGCGGGGGGCCCGGGCAGTACTTC	CAISERRTSGGPGQYF